This TCR beta chain was recovered during a study of cytomegalovirus exposure and HLA in healthy donors. Whole-study findings and limits: With DRB1 most and HLA-C fewest, TCR association rates differed between HLA loci in a later analysis. Reports state that TCR beta sequences accurately predicted most subjects' HLA-A and HLA-B alleles.

A note on this clone: The antigen is unknown.

In the PCR, 60 Vbeta and 13 Jbeta primers were used. Method: immunoSEQ multiplex PCR; TCRdb's copy keeps in-frame clones and lacks some. In the table there are approximately 120,000 clones, approximately 80% of which are singletons. The CDR3 spans 15 residues. J was trimmed by 2 bases and V by 7 bases; bases with no gene match: 7. Per the germline V gene, CDR1 is SNHLY and CDR2 is FYNNEI. This sequence was found in a man aged 18 to 35 in good health and CMV-seronegative. Sequencing was done on a sample of PBMCs. The J gene is TRBJ2-3, the V gene TRBV2, with 9 bases fitting TRBD2. The CDR3 loop is CASKTLAGYTDTQYF. DNA of the CDR3: TGTGCCAGCAAGACACTAGCGGGTTACACAGATACGCAGTATTTT. Looking up the rest from reference TRBV2 and TRBJ2-3 gives the full variable domain: EPEVTQTPSHQVTQMGQEVILRCVPISNHLYFYWYRQILGQKVEFLVSFYNNEISEKSEIFDDQFSVERPDGSNFTLKIRSTKLEDSAMYFCASKTLAGYTDTQYFGPGTRLTVL.